This entry features one T cell receptor beta chain sequence. Its antigen is still unknown. Germline-derived CDR1 and CDR2 are MGHDK and SYGVNS. V shed 5 bases and J shed 4 bases, with 12 bases lying between them. This CDR3 region has 14 residues. This entry belongs to a study of cytomegalovirus exposure and HLA in healthy donors. Whole-study findings and limits: Cytomegalovirus-associated TCR beta chains were listed, numbering 150 to 200. Across donors, most TCRs were seen rarely, yet some public ones were widespread.

This table comes from immunoSEQ multiplex PCR, and its TCRdb copy is limited to in-frame clones, with some not included. The sample lists around 71,000 clones, roughly 94% occurring once. V gene TRBV25-1 combines with J gene TRBJ2-1; weak D call: TRBD2 (6 bases). The clonotype comes from a man aged 18 to 35 in good health and CMV-seropositive. The sequenced sample was PBMCs. CDR3 sequence reads: CASSLPSAYNEQFF. CDR3 bases: TGTGCCAGCAGTCTTCCTAGCGCGTACAATGAGCAGTTCTTC. The full variable domain, completed using reference TRBV25-1 and TRBJ2-1, is EADIYQTPRYLVIGTGKKITLECSQTMGHDKMYWYQQDPGMELHLIHYSYGVNSTEKGDLSSESTVSRIRTEHFPLTLESARPSHTSQYLCASSLPSAYNEQFFGPGTRLTVL.